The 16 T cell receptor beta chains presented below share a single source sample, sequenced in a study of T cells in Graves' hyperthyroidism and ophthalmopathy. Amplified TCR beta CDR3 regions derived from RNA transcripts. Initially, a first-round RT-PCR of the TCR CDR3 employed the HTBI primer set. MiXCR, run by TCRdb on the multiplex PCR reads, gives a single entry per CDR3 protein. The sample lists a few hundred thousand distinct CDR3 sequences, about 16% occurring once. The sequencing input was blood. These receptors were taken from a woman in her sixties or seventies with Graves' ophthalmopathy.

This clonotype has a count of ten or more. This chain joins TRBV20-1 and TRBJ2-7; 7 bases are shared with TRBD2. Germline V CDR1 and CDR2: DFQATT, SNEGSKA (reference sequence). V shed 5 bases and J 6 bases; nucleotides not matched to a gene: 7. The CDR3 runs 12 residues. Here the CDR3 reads CSAGRRETEQYF. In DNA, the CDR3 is TGCAGTGCTGGCCGGCGGGAGACCGAGCAGTACTTC.

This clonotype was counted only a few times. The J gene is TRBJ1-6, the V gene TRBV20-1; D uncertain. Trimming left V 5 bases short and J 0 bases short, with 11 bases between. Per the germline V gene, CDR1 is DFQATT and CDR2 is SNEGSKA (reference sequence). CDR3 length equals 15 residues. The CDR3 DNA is TGCAGTGCTTCAGGACGGAGCTCCTATAATTCACCCCTCCACTTT. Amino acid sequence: CSASGRSSYNSPLHF.

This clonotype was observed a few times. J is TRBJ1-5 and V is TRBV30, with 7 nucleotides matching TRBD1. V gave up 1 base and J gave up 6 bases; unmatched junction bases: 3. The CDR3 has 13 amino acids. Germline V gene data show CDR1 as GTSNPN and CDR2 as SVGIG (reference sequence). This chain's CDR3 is CAWSGGTAQPQHF. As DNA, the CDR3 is TGTGCCTGGAGTGGAGGGACAGCTCAGCCCCAGCATTTT.

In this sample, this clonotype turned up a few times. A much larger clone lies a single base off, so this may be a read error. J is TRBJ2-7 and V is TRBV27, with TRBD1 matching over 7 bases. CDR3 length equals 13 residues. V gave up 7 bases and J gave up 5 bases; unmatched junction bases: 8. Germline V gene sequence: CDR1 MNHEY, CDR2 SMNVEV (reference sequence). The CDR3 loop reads CASKGAGRNEQYF. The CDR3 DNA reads TGTGCCAGCAAGGGGGCAGGGAGAAACGAGCAGTACTTC.

CDR3 amino acids: CASSHPKSPLHF. In DNA, the CDR3 is TGTGCCAGTAGTCATCCGAAGTCACCCCTCCACTTT. The chain recombines TRBV19 with TRBJ1-6; D is unresolved. V was clipped by 5 bases and J by 10 bases, with 9 bases between them. The CDR3 has 12 amino acids. Germline V gene data show CDR1 as LNHDA and CDR2 as SQIVND (reference sequence).

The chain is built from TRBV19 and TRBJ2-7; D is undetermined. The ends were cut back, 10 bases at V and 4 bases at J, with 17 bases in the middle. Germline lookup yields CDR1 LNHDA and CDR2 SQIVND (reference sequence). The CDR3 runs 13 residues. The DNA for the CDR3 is TGTGCCACCTCTCCGGGCAGGTCTTACGAGCAGTACTTC. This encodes CATSPGRSYEQYF.

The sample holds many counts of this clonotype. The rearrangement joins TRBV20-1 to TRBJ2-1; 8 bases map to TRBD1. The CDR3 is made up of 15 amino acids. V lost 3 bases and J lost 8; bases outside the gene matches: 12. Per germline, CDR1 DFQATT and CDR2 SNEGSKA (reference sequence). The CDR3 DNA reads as TGCAGTGCTAGTCCCCCGGACAGGGCCGGGCATGAGCAGTTCTTC. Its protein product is CSASPPDRAGHEQFF.

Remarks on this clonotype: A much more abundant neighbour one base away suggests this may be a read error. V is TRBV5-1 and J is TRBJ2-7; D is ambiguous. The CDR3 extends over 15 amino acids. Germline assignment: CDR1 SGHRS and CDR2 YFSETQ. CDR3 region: CASSARTEPSYEQCF. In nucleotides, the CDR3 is TGCGCCAGCAGCGCTCGGACGGAACCCTCCTACGAGCAGTGCTTC.

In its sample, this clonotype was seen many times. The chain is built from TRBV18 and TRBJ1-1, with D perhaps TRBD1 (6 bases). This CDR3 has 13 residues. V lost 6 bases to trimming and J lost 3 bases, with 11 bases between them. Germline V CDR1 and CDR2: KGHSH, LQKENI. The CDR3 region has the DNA TGTGCCAGCTCCTCAAGGGGGGACACTGAAGCTTTCTTT. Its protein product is CASSSRGDTEAFF. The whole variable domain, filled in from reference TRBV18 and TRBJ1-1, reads NAGVMQNPRHLVRRRGQEARLRCSPMKGHSHVYWYRQLPEEGLKFMVYLQKENIIDESGMPKERFSAEFPKEGPSILRIQQVVRGDSAAYFCASSSRGDTEAFFGQGTRLTVV.

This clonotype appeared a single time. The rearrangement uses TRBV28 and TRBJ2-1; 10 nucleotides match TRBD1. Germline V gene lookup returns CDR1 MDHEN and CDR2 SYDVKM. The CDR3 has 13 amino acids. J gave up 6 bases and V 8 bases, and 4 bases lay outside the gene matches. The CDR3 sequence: CASDRGQGNEQFF. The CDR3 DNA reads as TGTGCCAGCGACAGGGGGCAAGGCAATGAGCAGTTCTTC.

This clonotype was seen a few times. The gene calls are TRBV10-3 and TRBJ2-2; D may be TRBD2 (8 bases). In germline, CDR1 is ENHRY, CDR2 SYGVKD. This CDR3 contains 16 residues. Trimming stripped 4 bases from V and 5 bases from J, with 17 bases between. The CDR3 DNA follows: TGTGCCATCAGTGCCTCGGGAGGGGGCAGGACCGGGGAGCTGTTTTTT. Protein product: CAISASGGGRTGELFF.

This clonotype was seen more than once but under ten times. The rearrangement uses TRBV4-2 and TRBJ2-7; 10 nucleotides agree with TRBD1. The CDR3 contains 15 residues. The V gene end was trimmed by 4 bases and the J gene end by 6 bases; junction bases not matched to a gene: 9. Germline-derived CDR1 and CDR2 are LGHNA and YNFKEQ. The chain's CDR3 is CASSRGDRGPGEQYF. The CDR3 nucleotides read TGTGCCAGCAGCCGGGGAGACAGGGGGCCAGGCGAGCAGTACTTC.

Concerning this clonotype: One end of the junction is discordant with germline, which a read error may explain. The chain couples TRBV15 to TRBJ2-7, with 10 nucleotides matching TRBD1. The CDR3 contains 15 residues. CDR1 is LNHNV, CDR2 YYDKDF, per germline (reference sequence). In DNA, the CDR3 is TGTGCCACCAGCAGAGTGGACAGGGGGACTTACGGGCAGTACTTC. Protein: CATSRVDRGTYGQYF. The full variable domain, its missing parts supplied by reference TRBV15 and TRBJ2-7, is DAMVIQNPRYQVTQFGKPVTLSCSQTLNHNVMYWYQQKSSQAPKLLFHYYDKDFNNEADTPDNFQSRRPNTSFCFLDIRSPGLGDTAMYLCATSRVDRGTYGQYFGPGTRLTVT.

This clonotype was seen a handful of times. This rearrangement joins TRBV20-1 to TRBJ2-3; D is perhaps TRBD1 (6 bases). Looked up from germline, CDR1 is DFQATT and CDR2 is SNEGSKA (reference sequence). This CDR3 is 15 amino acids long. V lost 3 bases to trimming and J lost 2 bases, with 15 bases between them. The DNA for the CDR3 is TGCAGTGCTAGGCATGGACAGCAGGCCACAGATACGCAGTATTTT. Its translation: CSARHGQQATDTQYF.

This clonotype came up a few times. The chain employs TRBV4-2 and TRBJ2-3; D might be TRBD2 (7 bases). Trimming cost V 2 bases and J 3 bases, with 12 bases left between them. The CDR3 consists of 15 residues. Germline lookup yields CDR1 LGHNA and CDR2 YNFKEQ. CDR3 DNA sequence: TGTGCCAGCAGCCAAAGGGGGGGGGTTACAGATACGCAGTATTTT. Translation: CASSQRGGVTDTQYF.

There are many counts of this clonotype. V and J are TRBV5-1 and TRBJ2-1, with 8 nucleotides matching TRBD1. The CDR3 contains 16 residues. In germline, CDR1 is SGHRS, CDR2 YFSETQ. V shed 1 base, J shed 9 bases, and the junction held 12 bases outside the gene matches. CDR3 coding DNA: TGCGCCAGCAGCTTGATGAAGGACAGGGCCCGAGGTGAGCAGTTCTTC. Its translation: CASSLMKDRARGEQFF.